This T cell receptor beta chain derives from a study of T-cell memory formation after mild COVID-19. Study background: TCR clusters mostly belonged to single donors.

This clonotype was counted only a few times. Antigen specificity is unknown. TCRdb reanalysed the 5' RACE reads using MiXCR and keeps one entry per CDR3 protein. The table lists hundreds of thousands of distinct CDR3 sequences, 18% of them singletons, with around 12% in the top ten. General observations from the study: CD4+ contracting clones were mainly CM and EM; CD8+ ones, EMRA.

Trimming took off 2 bases at V and 2 bases at J, with 21 bases between the two ends. The CDR3 totals 18 residues. Germline loops: CDR1 LGHNA, CDR2 YSLEER. This receptor was identified in an adult woman who had mild COVID-19 (a few samples of this study predate the infection). Cell type and time point are not known. The chain combines TRBV4-3 with TRBJ1-1, with TRBD1 as a possible D gene (5 bases). The sample was PBMCs or a T cell subset sorted from them (not recorded which). Here the CDR3 reads CASSQPLTGTGDNTEAFF. The CDR3 region has the DNA TGCGCCAGCAGCCAACCTCTAACCGGGACTGGGGATAACACTGAAGCTTTCTTT.